The 28 T cell receptor beta chains reported below all come from one sample, sequenced in a study of blood T cell repertoires in COVID-19. Clones were sequenced by immunoSEQ multiplex PCR, and TCRdb holds only the in-frame ones, with some missing. The sample carries 100,000 or so clones, approximately 91% recorded once. Sequenced: peripheral blood. The receptors shown here come from a man aged 18 to 35 with acute or convalescent COVID-19.

The rearrangement joins TRBV27 to TRBJ1-2; 8 bases are a match to TRBD1. Germline lookup yields CDR1 MNHEY and CDR2 SMNVEV (reference sequence). The ends lost 10 bases at V and 4 bases at J; junction bases unmatched: 14. The CDR3 loop spans 15 amino acids. The chain's CDR3 is CATAGIFTGGYGYTF. The DNA for the CDR3 is TGTGCCACCGCCGGGATTTTTACAGGGGGCTATGGCTACACCTTC.

The chain is built from TRBV3-1 (or the pseudogene TRBV3-2) and TRBJ1-2; unclear D gene. Deletions cut 2 bases from V and 10 bases from J, with 11 bases between. This CDR3 is 12 amino acids long. CDR1 and CDR2 (germline): LGHDT, YNNKEL (reference sequence). The CDR3 loop reads CASSQPAGIYTF. CDR3 DNA: TGTGCCAGCAGCCAACCAGCGGGAATCTACACCTTC.

This chain connects TRBV5-4 to TRBJ1-2; D gene uncertain. Germline loops: CDR1 SGHNT, CDR2 YYREEE (reference sequence). V was cut by 2 bases and J by 1 base, with 15 bases left in between. There are 16 residues in the CDR3. The CDR3, as DNA: TGTGCCAGCAGCTTAGCTACAGTCTCCCTTAACTATGGCTACACCTTC. It codes for CASSLATVSLNYGYTF.

This chain connects TRBV30 to TRBJ1-1; 8 nucleotides line up with TRBD1. The CDR3 consists of 19 residues. V lost 2 bases and J lost 5; bases outside the gene matches: 22. Germline loops: CDR1 GTSNPN, CDR2 SVGIG (reference sequence). CDR3 sequence reads: CAWSSFAVPGGQSPTEAFF. CDR3 coding DNA: TGTGCCTGGAGTTCTTTTGCCGTTCCAGGGGGCCAATCTCCGACTGAAGCTTTCTTT.

The chain links TRBV15 to TRBJ2-2; 11 nucleotides match TRBD2. V lost 1 base, J lost 4 bases, and 2 bases stayed unmatched. The CDR3 sequence is 16 residues long. Per germline, CDR1 LNHNV and CDR2 YYDKDF (reference sequence). DNA for the CDR3: TGTGCCACCAGCAGAGGTCTAGCGGGAGGCACCGGGGAGCTGTTTTTT. This sequence encodes CATSRGLAGGTGELFF. Together with reference TRBV15 and TRBJ2-2, the CDR3 gives the full variable domain: DAMVIQNPRYQVTQFGKPVTLSCSQTLNHNVMYWYQQKSSQAPKLLFHYYDKDFNNEADTPDNFQSRRPNTSFCFLDIRSPGLGDTAMYLCATSRGLAGGTGELFFGEGSRLTVL.

J is TRBJ1-1 and V is TRBV5-4; D may be TRBD1 (6 bases). V lost 4 bases to trimming and J lost 7 bases, with 29 bases between them. Germline V gene sequence: CDR1 SGHNT, CDR2 YYREEE (reference sequence). CDR3 length: 18 amino acids. In DNA, the CDR3 is TGTGCCAGCAGCGCGGGAGGGGAGGCCCCCGGGACACAACGTGAAGCTTTCTTT. Translated, it gives CASSAGGEAPGTQREAFF.

This chain uses TRBV27 with TRBJ2-5; D may be TRBD1 (6 bases). V dropped 4 bases and J dropped 5 bases, with 11 bases sitting between them. Germline V gene sequence: CDR1 MNHEY, CDR2 SMNVEV (reference sequence). The CDR3 has 13 amino acids. CDR3 loop: CASSSQGYETQYF. In DNA, the CDR3 is TGTGCCAGCAGTTCACAGGGCTACGAGACCCAGTACTTC.

The chain is built from TRBV29-1 and TRBJ1-2; TRBD1 matches 9 bases. The CDR3 extends over 12 amino acids. The germline CDR1 and CDR2 sequences are SQVTM and ANQGSEA. J lost 6 bases, V lost 4 bases, and 3 bases had no gene match. The DNA for the CDR3 is TGCAGCGTTGGGGGACAGGGTGATGGCTACACCTTC. It encodes CSVGGQGDGYTF.

This clone has just one count. CDR3 sequence reads: CASSQDLLSRVEQYF. CDR3 nucleotide sequence: TGTGCCAGCAGCCAAGATCTTTTGTCGAGGGTCGAGCAGTACTTC. This chain links TRBV3-1 (or the pseudogene TRBV3-2) with TRBJ2-7, with TRBD2 as a possible D gene (5 bases). This CDR3 is built from 15 residues. CDR1 is LGHDT, CDR2 YNNKEL, per germline (reference sequence). Trimming shortened V by 0 bases and J by 6 bases, and 15 bases separated the two germline ends.

The chain couples TRBV5-1 to TRBJ2-2, with 7 bases lining up with TRBD2. Germline CDR1 and CDR2: SGHRS and YFSETQ. Trimming at V came to 4 bases and at J to 5 bases, leaving 11 bases not matched to a gene. This CDR3 spans 16 amino acids. The CDR3 loop is CASSVVAGVETGELFF. In DNA form, the CDR3 reads TGCGCCAGCAGCGTCGTTGCGGGGGTAGAGACCGGGGAGCTGTTTTTT. The whole variable domain, remainder taken from reference TRBV5-1 and TRBJ2-2, is KAGVTQTPRYLIKTRGQQVTLSCSPISGHRSVSWYQQTPGQGLQFLFEYFSETQRNKGNFPGRFSGRQFSNSRSEMNVSTLELGDSALYLCASSVVAGVETGELFFGEGSRLTVL.

The chain couples TRBV30 to TRBJ1-1, with D possibly matching TRBD1 (5 bases). CDR1 is GTSNPN and CDR2 is SVGIG in the germline V gene (reference sequence). This CDR3 is built from 13 residues. The ends were cut back, 1 base at V and 11 bases at J, with 17 bases in the middle. The CDR3 spells CAWSEGLTYTAFF. Written as DNA, the CDR3 is TGTGCCTGGAGTGAGGGACTGACCTATACGGCTTTCTTT.

The V and J genes are TRBV6-1 and TRBJ2-1; 12 nucleotides match TRBD1. Looked up from germline, CDR1 is MNHNS and CDR2 is SASEGT. This CDR3 is built from 18 residues. Trimming removed 1 base from V and 3 bases from J; junction bases left unmatched: 7. This CDR3 is CASSEVGQGAGLYNEQFF. The CDR3 region has the DNA TGTGCCAGCAGTGAAGTGGGACAGGGGGCTGGGCTCTACAATGAGCAGTTCTTC.

This CDR3 is CASSLGGRVYTDTQYF. CDR3 bases: TGTGCCAGCAGCTTAGGAGGCCGGGTGTACACAGATACGCAGTATTTT. This chain connects TRBV7-9 to TRBJ2-3; no clear D. This CDR3 comprises 16 residues. The V and J ends lost 1 base and 2 bases respectively, with 13 bases between them. The germline V gene encodes CDR1 SEHNR and CDR2 FQNEAQ (reference sequence).

The V call is TRBV6-5, the J call TRBJ1-2, with TRBD1 matching 9 bases. After removal of 2 bases from V and 4 bases from J, the junction contained 2 bases not matched to a gene. This CDR3 comprises 14 residues. Per germline, CDR1 MNHEY and CDR2 SVGAGI. In nucleotides, the CDR3 is TGTGCCAGCAGTTACGGACAGGGGCTCTATGGCTACACCTTC. The encoded protein is CASSYGQGLYGYTF.

The chain carries TRBV27 and TRBJ2-7, with 8 positions matching TRBD1. V dropped 2 bases and J dropped 5; count of bases not matched to a gene: 2. There are 13 residues in the CDR3. Germline values: CDR1 MNHEY, CDR2 SMNVEV (reference sequence). The CDR3 DNA reads as TGTGCCAGCAGTTTAAACAGGGGGAACGAGCAGTACTTC. It codes for CASSLNRGNEQYF.

V gene TRBV9 combines with J gene TRBJ2-3; perhaps TRBD2 as D (5 bases). V was trimmed by 7 bases and J by 5 bases, leaving 5 bases between them. Germline V lookup: CDR1 SGDLS, CDR2 YYNGEE. The CDR3 extends over 10 amino acids. The CDR3 reads CASGRDTQYF. CDR3 DNA: TGTGCCAGCGGGAGAGATACGCAGTATTTT.

This clone has a single count. As DNA, the CDR3 is TGTGCCAGCAGCTTAGATGGGACAGGGGTAATCGAGCAGTACTTC. Translation gives CASSLDGTGVIEQYF. This chain joins TRBV7-9 and TRBJ2-7; TRBD1 matches 10 bases. There are 15 residues in the CDR3. CDR1 is SEHNR and CDR2 is FQNEAQ in the germline V gene (reference sequence). Trimming at V came to 1 base and at J to 6 bases, leaving 6 bases not matched to a gene.

The chain joins TRBV12-3 or TRBV12-4 to TRBJ2-5; D possibly corresponds to TRBD1 (5 bases). This CDR3 is built from 12 residues. V was clipped by 7 bases and J by 8 bases, with 14 bases between them. CDR3 sequence (DNA): TGTGCCAGCACCCAGGGTAGCCAAACCCAGTACTTC. This codes for CASTQGSQTQYF.

In its sample, this clone was seen once. V gene TRBV7-2 combines with J gene TRBJ1-2, with a tentative D call TRBD1 (5 bases). CDR1 and CDR2 (germline): SGHTA, FQGNSA. The V end lost 2 bases, the J end lost 0 bases, and 13 bases lay between the germline ends. CDR3 length equals 16 residues. The CDR3 bases are TGTGCCAGCAGCTTAAACGTCTGGGGGGCTAACTATGGCTACACCTTC. This codes for CASSLNVWGANYGYTF.

V is TRBV18 and J is TRBJ1-1; tentatively, D is TRBD1 (5 bases). Per germline, CDR1 KGHSH and CDR2 LQKENI. The CDR3 length is 14 residues. V lost 3 bases and J 2 bases, leaving 10 bases between the germline ends. In nucleotides, the CDR3 is TGTGCCAGCTCACCCACCAGGGATAACACTGAAGCTTTCTTT. Its protein product is CASSPTRDNTEAFF.

This chain connects TRBV10-2 to TRBJ2-1, with TRBD2 identical over 9 bases. The CDR3 length is 17 residues. With 4 bases clipped from V and 5 bases from J, the junction kept 12 bases outside the gene matches. The germline CDR1 and CDR2 sequences are WSHSY and SAAADI. The CDR3, as DNA: TGCGCCAGCAGTGGTCGCGGGAGGGCGATTGGGAACAATGAGCAGTTCTTC. Protein sequence: CASSGRGRAIGNNEQFF.

The rearrangement links TRBV18 to TRBJ2-1; 15 positions agree with TRBD2. Germline trimming cut 6 bases from V and 6 bases from J; bases unmatched to any gene: 3. The V gene's germline CDR1 is KGHSH and CDR2 LQKENI. This CDR3 has 15 amino acids. The CDR3 here is CASSEGLAGGNEQFF. In DNA, the CDR3 is TGTGCCAGCTCGGAGGGACTAGCGGGGGGCAATGAGCAGTTCTTC.

The chain combines TRBV5-1 with TRBJ1-1; D perhaps matches TRBD1 (5 bases). V shed 4 bases and J shed 1 base, with 8 bases lying between them. This CDR3 is built from 13 residues. Looked up from germline, CDR1 is SGHRS and CDR2 is YFSETQ. For the CDR3, the DNA is TGCGCCAGCAGCCCTCAGGGGAACACTGAAGCTTTCTTT. The encoded protein is CASSPQGNTEAFF.

The chain carries TRBV7-8 and TRBJ1-2, with D uncertain. Trimming shortened V by 7 bases and J by 3 bases, and 15 bases separated the two germline ends. Germline lookup yields CDR1 SGHVS and CDR2 FQNEAQ. The CDR3 has 14 amino acids. The CDR3 here is CASTIGSSDYGYTF. The CDR3 coding sequence is TGTGCCAGCACCATAGGGAGTTCAGACTATGGCTACACCTTC.

The rearrangement uses TRBV5-1 and TRBJ2-7; D gene unclear. Germline V gene lookup returns CDR1 SGHRS and CDR2 YFSETQ. Trimming pared 3 bases from V and 0 bases from J, leaving 7 bases between. The CDR3 is 13 residues long. CDR3: CASSSPGSYEQYF. The DNA of the CDR3 is TGCGCCAGCAGCTCCCCGGGCTCCTACGAGCAGTACTTC.

The count of this clone is one. The V and J genes are TRBV6-1 and TRBJ1-2; D is undetermined. Germline values: CDR1 MNHNS, CDR2 SASEGT. The ends were cut back, 0 bases at V and 3 bases at J, with 11 bases in the middle. This CDR3 comprises 15 residues. CDR3 amino acids: CASSEALNYYYGYTF. CDR3 in DNA: TGTGCCAGCAGTGAAGCCCTTAACTATTACTATGGCTACACCTTC.

This clone was seen just once. The chain employs TRBV9 and TRBJ1-4; D gene uncertain. The CDR3 spans 15 residues. Germline assignment: CDR1 SGDLS and CDR2 YYNGEE. Trimming cost V 4 bases and J 5 bases, with 15 bases left between them. The CDR3 reads CASSPKTGGNEKLFF. The CDR3 DNA is TGTGCCAGCAGCCCTAAAACCGGAGGGAATGAAAAACTGTTTTTT. Complete variable domain (other parts from reference TRBV9 and TRBJ1-4): DSGVTQTPKHLITATGQRVTLRCSPRSGDLSVYWYQQSLDQGLQFLIQYYNGEERAKGNILERFSAQQFPDLHSELNLSSLELGDSALYFCASSPKTGGNEKLFFGSGTQLSVL.

The chain's CDR3 is CASSLAGVRETQYF. In nucleotides, the CDR3 is TGCGCCAGCAGCTTGGCGGGAGTCAGAGAGACCCAGTACTTC. V usage is TRBV5-1 and J usage is TRBJ2-5; D is possibly TRBD2 (6 bases). Germline values: CDR1 SGHRS, CDR2 YFSETQ. The germline V and J ends were trimmed by 0 bases and 4 bases, with 10 bases remaining between them. The CDR3 spans 14 residues.